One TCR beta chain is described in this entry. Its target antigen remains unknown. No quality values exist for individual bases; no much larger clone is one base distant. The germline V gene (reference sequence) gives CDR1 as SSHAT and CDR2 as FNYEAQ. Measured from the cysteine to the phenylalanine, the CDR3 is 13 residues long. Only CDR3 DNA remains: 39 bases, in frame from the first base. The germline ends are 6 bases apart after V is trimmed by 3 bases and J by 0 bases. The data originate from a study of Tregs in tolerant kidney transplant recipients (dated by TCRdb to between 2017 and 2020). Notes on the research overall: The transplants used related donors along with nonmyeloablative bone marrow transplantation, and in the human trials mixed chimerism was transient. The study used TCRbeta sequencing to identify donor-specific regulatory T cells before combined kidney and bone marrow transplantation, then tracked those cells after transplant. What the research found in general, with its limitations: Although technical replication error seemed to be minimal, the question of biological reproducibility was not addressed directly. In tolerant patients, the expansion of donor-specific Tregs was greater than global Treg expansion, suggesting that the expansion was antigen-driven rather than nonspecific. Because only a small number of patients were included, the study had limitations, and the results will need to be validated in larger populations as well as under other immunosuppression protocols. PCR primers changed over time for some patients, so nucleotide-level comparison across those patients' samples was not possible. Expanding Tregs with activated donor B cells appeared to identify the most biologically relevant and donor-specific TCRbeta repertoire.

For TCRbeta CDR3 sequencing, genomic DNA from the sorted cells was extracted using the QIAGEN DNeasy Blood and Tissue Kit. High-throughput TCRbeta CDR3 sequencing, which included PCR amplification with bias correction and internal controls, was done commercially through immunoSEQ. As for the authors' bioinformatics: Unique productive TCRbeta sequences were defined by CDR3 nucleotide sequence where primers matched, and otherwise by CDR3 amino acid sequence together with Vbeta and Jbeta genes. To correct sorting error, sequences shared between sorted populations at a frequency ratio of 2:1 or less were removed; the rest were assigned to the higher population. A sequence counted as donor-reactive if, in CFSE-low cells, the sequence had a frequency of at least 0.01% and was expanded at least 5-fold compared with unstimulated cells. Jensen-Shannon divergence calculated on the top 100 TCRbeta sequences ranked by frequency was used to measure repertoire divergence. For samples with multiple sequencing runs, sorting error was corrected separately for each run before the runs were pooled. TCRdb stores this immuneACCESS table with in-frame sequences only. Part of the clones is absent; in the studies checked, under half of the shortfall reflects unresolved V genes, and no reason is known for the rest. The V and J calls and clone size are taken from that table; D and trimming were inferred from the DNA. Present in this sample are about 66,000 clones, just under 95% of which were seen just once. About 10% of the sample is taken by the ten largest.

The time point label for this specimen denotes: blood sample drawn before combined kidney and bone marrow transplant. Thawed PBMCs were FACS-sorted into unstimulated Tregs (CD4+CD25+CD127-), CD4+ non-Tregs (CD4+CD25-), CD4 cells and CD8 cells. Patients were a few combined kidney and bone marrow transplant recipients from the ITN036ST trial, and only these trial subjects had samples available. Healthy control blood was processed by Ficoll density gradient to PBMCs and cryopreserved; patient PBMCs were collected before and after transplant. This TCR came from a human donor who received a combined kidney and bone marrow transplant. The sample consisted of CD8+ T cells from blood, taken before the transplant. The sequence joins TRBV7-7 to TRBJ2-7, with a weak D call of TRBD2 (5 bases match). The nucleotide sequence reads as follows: TGTGCCAGCAGCTTGGGAGACTCCTACGAGCAGTACTTC. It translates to CASSLGDSYEQYF.